A selection of T cell receptor beta chains follows, all from one sample in a study of blood T cell repertoires in COVID-19. The assay was immunoSEQ multiplex PCR, and TCRdb's table has in-frame clones only and misses some. Of about 280,000 clones detected, approximately 81% appear once; the ten largest clones hold 2% to 3%. What was sequenced was PBMCs or T cells enriched from blood (not recorded which). These TCRs come from a woman aged 45-59 years who had recovered from COVID-19. Each CDR3 is given with its conserved first and last residue. D genes are given only for firm matches. Expanded clones get a size class; other rows say once, few or many, or leave the size out.

CDR3nt: TGTGCCAGCAGCACCTCGACAGGTACTAATGAAAAACTGTTTTTT
CDR3aa: CASSTSTGTNEKLFF
v_gene: TRBV9
j_gene: TRBJ1-4
d_gene: .
abundance: .

CDR3nt: TGTGCCAGCACCGGACAGGGCTATGACTATGGCTACACCTTC
CDR3aa: CASTGQGYDYGYTF
v_gene: TRBV28
j_gene: TRBJ1-2
d_gene: TRBD1
abundance: .

CDR3nt: TGTGCCTGGAGCCGACAGGGACTCAACGAAAAACTGTTTTTT
CDR3aa: CAWSRQGLNEKLFF
v_gene: TRBV30
j_gene: TRBJ1-4
d_gene: TRBD1
abundance: .

CDR3nt: TGTGCCAGCAGTTACCTGGGGGCGCGTTCACCCCTCCACTTT
CDR3aa: CASSYLGARSPLHF
v_gene: TRBV6-2/TRBV6-3
j_gene: TRBJ1-6
d_gene: .
abundance: .

CDR3nt: TGCGCCAGCAGCTTGGGAATCGGCAGGGATGGGTCATATGGCTACACCTTC
CDR3aa: CASSLGIGRDGSYGYTF
v_gene: TRBV5-1
j_gene: TRBJ1-2
d_gene: .
abundance: once

CDR3nt: TGCGCCAGCAGTGAGTCGGGGAGGGCTTGGGAGCAGTTCTTC
CDR3aa: CASSESGRAWEQFF
v_gene: TRBV10-1
j_gene: TRBJ2-1
d_gene: TRBD2
abundance: .

CDR3nt: TGTGCCAGCAGCCGAGGTCCACTCAATGAGCAGTTCTTC
CDR3aa: CASSRGPLNEQFF
v_gene: TRBV7-9
j_gene: TRBJ2-1
d_gene: .
abundance: .

CDR3nt: TGTGCCAGCAGCCAAAGCAGAAACAGGGGACGGAACGAGCAGTACTTC
CDR3aa: CASSQSRNRGRNEQYF
v_gene: TRBV3-1/TRBV3-2
j_gene: TRBJ2-7
d_gene: TRBD1
abundance: .

CDR3nt: TGCGCCAGCAGCTTGGACAGCCAGTCACCCCTCCACTTT
CDR3aa: CASSLDSQSPLHF
v_gene: TRBV5-1
j_gene: TRBJ1-6
d_gene: .
abundance: .

CDR3nt: TGCAGCGTTGGGGGGGTGAACACCGGGGAGCTGTTTTTT
CDR3aa: CSVGGVNTGELFF
v_gene: TRBV29-1
j_gene: TRBJ2-2
d_gene: .
abundance: .

CDR3nt: TGTGCCAGCAGCGTGGGACAGCCGGGGAACACCGGGGAGCTGTTTTTT
CDR3aa: CASSVGQPGNTGELFF
v_gene: TRBV2
j_gene: TRBJ2-2
d_gene: TRBD1
abundance: once

CDR3nt: TGTGCCAGCAGCCGGAGCGGAGGTTATGAGCAGTTCTTC
CDR3aa: CASSRSGGYEQFF
v_gene: TRBV7-2
j_gene: TRBJ2-1
d_gene: .
abundance: .

CDR3nt: TGTGCCAGCAAGTTGACTTACAATCAGCCCCAGCATTTT
CDR3aa: CASKLTYNQPQHF
v_gene: TRBV2
j_gene: TRBJ1-5
d_gene: .
abundance: .

CDR3nt: TGTGCCAGCAGCTTGTATCAGGGCTCCTACGAGCAGTACTTC
CDR3aa: CASSLYQGSYEQYF
v_gene: TRBV5-6
j_gene: TRBJ2-7
d_gene: .
abundance: .

CDR3nt: TGTGCCAGCAGTGCCCCACAGGGGGGGGTAACTGAAGCTTTCTTT
CDR3aa: CASSAPQGGVTEAFF
v_gene: TRBV25-1
j_gene: TRBJ1-1
d_gene: TRBD1
abundance: .

CDR3nt: TGTGCCAGCAGTTACAGCCCCCAGGGTGCGAACACTGAAGCTTTCTTT
CDR3aa: CASSYSPQGANTEAFF
v_gene: TRBV6-2/TRBV6-3
j_gene: TRBJ1-1
d_gene: .
abundance: .

CDR3nt: TGTGCCAGCAGCCAGAGTCTAGCGGGCTTAGGGAATGAGCAGTTCTTC
CDR3aa: CASSQSLAGLGNEQFF
v_gene: TRBV7-9
j_gene: TRBJ2-1
d_gene: TRBD2
abundance: .